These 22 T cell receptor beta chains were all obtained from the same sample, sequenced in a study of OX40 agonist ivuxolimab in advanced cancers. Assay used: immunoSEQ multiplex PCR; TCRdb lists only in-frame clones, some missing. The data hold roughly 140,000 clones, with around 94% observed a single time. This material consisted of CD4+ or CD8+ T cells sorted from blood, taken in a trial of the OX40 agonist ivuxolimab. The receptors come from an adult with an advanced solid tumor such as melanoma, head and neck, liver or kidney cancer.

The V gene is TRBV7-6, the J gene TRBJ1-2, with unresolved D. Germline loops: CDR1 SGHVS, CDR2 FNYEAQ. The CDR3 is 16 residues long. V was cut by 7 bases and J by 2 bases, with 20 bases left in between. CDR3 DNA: TGTGCCAGCACCCCCGGGTTCTTGGGGATAAACTATGGCTACACCTTC. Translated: CASTPGFLGINYGYTF.

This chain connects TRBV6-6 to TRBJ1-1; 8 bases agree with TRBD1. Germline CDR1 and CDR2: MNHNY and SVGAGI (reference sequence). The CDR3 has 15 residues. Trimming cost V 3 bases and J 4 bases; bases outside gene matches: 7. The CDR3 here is CASSYLRGRATEAFF. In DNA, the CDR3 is TGTGCCAGCAGTTATCTCAGGGGGCGGGCCACTGAAGCTTTCTTT.

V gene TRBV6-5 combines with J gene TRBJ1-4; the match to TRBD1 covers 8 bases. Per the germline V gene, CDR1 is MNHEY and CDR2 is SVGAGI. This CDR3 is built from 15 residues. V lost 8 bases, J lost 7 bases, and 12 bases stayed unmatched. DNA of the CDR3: TGTGCCAGCGGGCGTCAGGGGGCTCTGGGTGAAAAACTGTTTTTT. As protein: CASGRQGALGEKLFF.

The CDR3 DNA reads as TGTGCCAGTCGCTCTCAGTTGGATACGCAGTATTTT. Amino acids: CASRSQLDTQYF. V and J are TRBV28 and TRBJ2-3; D uncertain. This CDR3 is 12 amino acids long. Germline V gene sequence: CDR1 MDHEN, CDR2 SYDVKM. V lost 9 bases, J lost 6 bases, and 13 bases lay in between. The whole variable domain, filled in from reference TRBV28 and TRBJ2-3, reads DVKVTQSSRYLVKRTGEKVFLECVQDMDHENMFWYRQDPGLGLRLIYFSYDVKMKEKGDIPEGYSVSREKKERFSLILESASTNQTSMYLCASRSQLDTQYFGPGTRLTVL.

This chain's CDR3 is CASSEQGVGHLEKLFF. CDR3 DNA: TGTGCCAGCAGTGAGCAGGGAGTAGGACACCTGGAAAAACTGTTTTTT. J is TRBJ1-4 and V is TRBV2, with D possibly TRBD1 on 5 matching bases. Germline V gene data show CDR1 as SNHLY and CDR2 as FYNNEI. V lost 3 bases and J lost 8, with 19 bases in between. This CDR3 has 16 residues. The variable domain in full, with the rest retrieved from reference TRBV2 and TRBJ1-4, is EPEVTQTPSHQVTQMGQEVILRCVPISNHLYFYWYRQILGQKVEFLVSFYNNEISEKSEIFDDQFSVERPDGSNFTLKIRSTKLEDSAMYFCASSEQGVGHLEKLFFGSGTQLSVL.

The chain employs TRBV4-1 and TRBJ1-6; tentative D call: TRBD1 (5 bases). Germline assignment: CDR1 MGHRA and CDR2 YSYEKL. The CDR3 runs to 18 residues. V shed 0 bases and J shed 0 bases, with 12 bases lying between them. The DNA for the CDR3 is TGCGCCAGCAGCCAAGATCGCGGGGCTAGCTCCTATAATTCACCCCTCCACTTT. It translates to CASSQDRGASSYNSPLHF.

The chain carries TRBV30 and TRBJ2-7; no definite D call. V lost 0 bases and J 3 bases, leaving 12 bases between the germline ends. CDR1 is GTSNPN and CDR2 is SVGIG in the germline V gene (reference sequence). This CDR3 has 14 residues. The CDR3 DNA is TGTGCCTGGAGTGTTGGCTTTTCAGGCTACGAGCAGTACTTC. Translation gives CAWSVGFSGYEQYF.

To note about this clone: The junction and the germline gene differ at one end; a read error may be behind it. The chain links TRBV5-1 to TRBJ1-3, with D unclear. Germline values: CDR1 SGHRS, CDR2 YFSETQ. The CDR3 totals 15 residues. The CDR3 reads CANSLSLSSGNTIYF. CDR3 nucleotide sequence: TGCGCCAACAGCTTGAGTCTGAGCTCTGGAAACACCATATATTTT.

The CDR3 loop reads CASSLEEGVAFF. CDR3 bases: TGTGCCAGCAGCTTAGAGGAGGGTGTTGCTTTCTTT. J is TRBJ1-1 and V is TRBV7-2; D remains unclear. Germline V gene sequence: CDR1 SGHTA, CDR2 FQGNSA. Deletions cut 1 base from V and 11 bases from J, with 11 bases between. This CDR3 has 12 residues.

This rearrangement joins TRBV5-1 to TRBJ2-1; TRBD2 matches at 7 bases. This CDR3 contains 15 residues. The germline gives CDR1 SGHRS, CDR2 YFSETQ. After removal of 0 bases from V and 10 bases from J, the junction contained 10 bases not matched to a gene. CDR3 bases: TGCGCCAGCAGCTTGGAAATAGCGGGCACGTCCGAGCAGTTCTTC. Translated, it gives CASSLEIAGTSEQFF.

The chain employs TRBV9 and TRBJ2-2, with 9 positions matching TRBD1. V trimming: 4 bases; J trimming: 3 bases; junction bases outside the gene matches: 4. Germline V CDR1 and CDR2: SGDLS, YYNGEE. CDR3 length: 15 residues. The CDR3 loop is CASSPTGGDTGELFF. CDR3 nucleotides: TGTGCCAGCAGCCCCACAGGGGGCGACACCGGGGAGCTGTTTTTT.

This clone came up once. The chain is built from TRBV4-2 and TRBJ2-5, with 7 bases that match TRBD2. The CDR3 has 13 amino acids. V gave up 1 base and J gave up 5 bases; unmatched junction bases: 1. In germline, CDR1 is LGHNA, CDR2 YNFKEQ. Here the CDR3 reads CASSQGTSETQYF. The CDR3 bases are TGTGCCAGCAGCCAAGGGACTAGTGAGACCCAGTACTTC.

CDR3 sequence (DNA): TGTGCCAGCAGCCGTGGTGGGGGGGTTGTCTATGGCTACACCTTC. Its protein is CASSRGGGVVYGYTF. J is TRBJ1-2 and V is TRBV7-2; possibly TRBD1 for D (5 bases). CDR1 and CDR2 from the germline V gene are SGHTA and FQGNSA. The CDR3 sequence is 15 residues long. Trimming took 5 bases from V and 4 from J, leaving 17 bases between them.

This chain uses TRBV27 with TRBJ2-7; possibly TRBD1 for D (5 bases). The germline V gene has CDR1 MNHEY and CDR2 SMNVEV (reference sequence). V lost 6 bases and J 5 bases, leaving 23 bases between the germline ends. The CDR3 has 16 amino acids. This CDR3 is CASRPLSGPGFHEQYF. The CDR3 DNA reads TGTGCCAGCAGGCCTCTCTCGGGTCCAGGGTTCCACGAGCAGTACTTC.

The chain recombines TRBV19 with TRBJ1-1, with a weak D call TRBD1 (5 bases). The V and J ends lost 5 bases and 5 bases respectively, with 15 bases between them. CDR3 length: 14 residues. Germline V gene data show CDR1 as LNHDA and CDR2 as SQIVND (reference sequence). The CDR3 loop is CASSVGRRGTEAFF. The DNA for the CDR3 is TGTGCCAGTAGTGTGGGACGTCGGGGAACTGAAGCTTTCTTT.

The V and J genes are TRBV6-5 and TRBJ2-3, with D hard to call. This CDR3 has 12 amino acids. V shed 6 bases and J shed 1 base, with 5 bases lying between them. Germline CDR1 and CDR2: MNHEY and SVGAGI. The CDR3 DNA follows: TGTGCCAGCAGATCAGGCACAGATACGCAGTATTTT. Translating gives CASRSGTDTQYF.

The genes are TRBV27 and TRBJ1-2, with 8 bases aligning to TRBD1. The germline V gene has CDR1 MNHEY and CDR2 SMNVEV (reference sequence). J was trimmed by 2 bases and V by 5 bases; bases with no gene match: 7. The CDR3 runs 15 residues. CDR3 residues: CASSRTGSTNYGYTF. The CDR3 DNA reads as TGTGCCAGCAGTCGGACAGGGTCCACCAACTATGGCTACACCTTC.

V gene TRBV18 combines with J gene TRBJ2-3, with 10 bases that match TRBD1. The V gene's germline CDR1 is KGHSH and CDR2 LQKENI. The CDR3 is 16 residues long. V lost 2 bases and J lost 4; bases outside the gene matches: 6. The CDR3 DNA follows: TGTGCCAGCTCACCATCACCGGACAGGGGGGCAGATACGCAGTATTTT. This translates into CASSPSPDRGADTQYF.

CDR3 sequence reads: CASSGWGGDYNEQFF. CDR3 DNA sequence: TGTGCCAGTAGTGGATGGGGCGGCGACTACAATGAGCAGTTCTTC. This chain links TRBV19 with TRBJ2-1; maybe TRBD1 (5 bases). Deletions cut 5 bases from V and 3 bases from J, with 14 bases between. This CDR3 is 15 amino acids long. CDR1 LNHDA and CDR2 SQIVND come from the germline V gene (reference sequence). The entire variable domain, with the rest obtained from reference TRBV19 and TRBJ2-1, is as follows: DGGITQSPKYLFRKEGQNVTLSCEQNLNHDAMYWYRQDPGQGLRLIYYSQIVNDFQKGDIAEGYSVSREKKESFPLTVTSAQKNPTAFYLCASSGWGGDYNEQFFGPGTRLTVL.

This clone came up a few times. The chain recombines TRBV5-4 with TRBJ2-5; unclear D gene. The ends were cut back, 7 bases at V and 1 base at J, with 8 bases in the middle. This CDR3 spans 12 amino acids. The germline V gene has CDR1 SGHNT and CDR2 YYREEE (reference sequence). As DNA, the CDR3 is TGTGCCAGCGGCGGATCCCAAGAGACCCAGTACTTC. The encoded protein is CASGGSQETQYF.

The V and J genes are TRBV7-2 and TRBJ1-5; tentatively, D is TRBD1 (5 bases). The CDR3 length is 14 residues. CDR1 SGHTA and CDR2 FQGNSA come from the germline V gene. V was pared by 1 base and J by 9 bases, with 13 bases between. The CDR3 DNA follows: TGTGCCAGCAGCTTAGGCAGGGACTATGGGCCCCAGCATTTT. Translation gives CASSLGRDYGPQHF.

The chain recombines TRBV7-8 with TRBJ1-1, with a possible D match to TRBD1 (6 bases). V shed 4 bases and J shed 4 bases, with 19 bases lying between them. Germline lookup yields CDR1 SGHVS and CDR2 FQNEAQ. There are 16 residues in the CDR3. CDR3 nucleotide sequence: TGTGCCAGCAGCTATAGGGGCCAGGGGCTTGGCACTGAAGCTTTCTTT. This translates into CASSYRGQGLGTEAFF.